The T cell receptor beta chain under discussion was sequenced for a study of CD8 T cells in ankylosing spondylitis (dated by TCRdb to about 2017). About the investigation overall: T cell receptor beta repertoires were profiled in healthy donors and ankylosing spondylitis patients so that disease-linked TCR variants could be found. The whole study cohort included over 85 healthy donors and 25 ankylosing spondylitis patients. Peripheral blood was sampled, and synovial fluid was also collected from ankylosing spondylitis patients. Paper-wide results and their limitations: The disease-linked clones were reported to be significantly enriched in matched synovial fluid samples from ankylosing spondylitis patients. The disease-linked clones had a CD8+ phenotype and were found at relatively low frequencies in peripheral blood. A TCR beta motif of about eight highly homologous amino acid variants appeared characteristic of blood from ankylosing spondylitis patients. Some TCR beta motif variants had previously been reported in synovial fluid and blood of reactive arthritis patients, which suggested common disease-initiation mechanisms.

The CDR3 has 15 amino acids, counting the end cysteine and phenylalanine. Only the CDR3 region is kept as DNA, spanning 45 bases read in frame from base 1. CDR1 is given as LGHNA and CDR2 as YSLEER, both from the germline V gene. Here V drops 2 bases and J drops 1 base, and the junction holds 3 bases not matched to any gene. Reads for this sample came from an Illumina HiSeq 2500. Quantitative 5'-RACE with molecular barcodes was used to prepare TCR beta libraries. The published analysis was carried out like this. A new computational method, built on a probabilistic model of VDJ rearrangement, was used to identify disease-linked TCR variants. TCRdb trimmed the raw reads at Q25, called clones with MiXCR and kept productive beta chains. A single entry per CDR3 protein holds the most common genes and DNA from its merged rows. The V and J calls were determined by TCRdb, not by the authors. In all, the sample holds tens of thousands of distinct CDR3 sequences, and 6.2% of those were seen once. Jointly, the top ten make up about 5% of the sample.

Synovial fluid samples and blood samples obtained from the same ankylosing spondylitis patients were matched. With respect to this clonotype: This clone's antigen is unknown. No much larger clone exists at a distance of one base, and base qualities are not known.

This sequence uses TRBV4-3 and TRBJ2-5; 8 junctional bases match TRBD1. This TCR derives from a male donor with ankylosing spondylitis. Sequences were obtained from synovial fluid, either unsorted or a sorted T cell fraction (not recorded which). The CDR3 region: CASSQHGQGQETQYF. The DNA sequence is TGCGCCAGCAGCCAACATGGACAGGGCCAAGAGACCCAGTACTTC.